Described below is a single TCR beta chain sequence and its context. From the RT-PCR reads, TCRdb called clonotypes with MiXCR, one entry per CDR3 protein. The sample holds 550,000 to 750,000 distinct CDR3 sequences, approximately 15% seen once. The CDR3 is made up of 12 amino acids. V was pared by 11 bases and J by 2 bases, with 13 bases between. Germline values: CDR1 MNHNS, CDR2 SASEGT. The sample was memory CD4+ T cells from blood. The receptor comes from a female donor in good health, serving as a healthy control. The rearrangement joins TRBV6-1 to TRBJ2-7; no definite D call. CDR3 sequence reads: CAAMDVTYEQYF. The CDR3 DNA reads TGTGCCGCTATGGACGTTACCTACGAGCAGTACTTC.